These T cell receptor beta chains were read from a single sample in a study of blood T cells in healthy people across ages. A single record per CDR3 protein comes from TCRdb applying MiXCR to the 5' RACE reads. The sample consists of approximately 680,000 distinct CDR3 sequences, 32% of them appearing once. The specimen sequenced was blood. The source is a woman older than 75 in good health. CDR3s include the opening cysteine and the closing phenylalanine or tryptophan. Fields, in order: J gene, clone size, D gene, V gene, CDR3 DNA, CDR3 protein. A D gene is named only where the DNA matches it firmly. Expanded clones are given a class, and other clones once, few, many or no size at all.

TRBJ2-7,NA,TRBD2,TRBV7-6,TGTGCCAGCAGCGTGAGCTCGGGGGGGACCTACGAGCAGTACTTC,CASSVSSGGTYEQYF
TRBJ2-1,NA,NA,TRBV7-3,TGTGCCAGCAGGTCAGGATCAGGGGACGATGAGCAGTTCTTC,CASRSGSGDDEQFF
TRBJ1-5,few,NA,TRBV7-6,TGTGCCAGCAGCTTAGCTCATACCAGCAATCAGCCCCAGCATTTT,CASSLAHTSNQPQHF
TRBJ2-5,NA,NA,TRBV5-1,TGCGCCAGCAGCTTGGAAGGAGGGGAGACAGGGATGGAGACCCAGTACTTC,CASSLEGGETGMETQYF
TRBJ1-2,NA,TRBD1,TRBV12-3/TRBV12-4,TGTGCCAGCAGTCGTCCGGGACAGGGTGTATACGGCTACACCTTC,CASSRPGQGVYGYTF
TRBJ2-1,many,TRBD2,TRBV7-2,TGTGCCAGCAGCCTAGCGGGGGGTTTATACAATGAGCAGTTCTTC,CASSLAGGLYNEQFF
TRBJ2-7,many,NA,TRBV6-5,TGTGCCAGCAGTTACTCCTACAGTTCCTACGAGCAGTACTTC,CASSYSYSSYEQYF
TRBJ1-2,NA,NA,TRBV6-2/TRBV6-3,TGTGCCAGCATCACAAGCGGGGGATCTAGCTATGGCTACACCTTC,CASITSGGSSYGYTF
TRBJ2-1,NA,TRBD2,TRBV20-1,TGCAGTGCTAGTGTAGCGGGAGTCCCCCCGGGGAATGAGCAGTTCTTC,CSASVAGVPPGNEQFF
TRBJ2-5,few,NA,TRBV28,TGTGCCAGCAGTACCGGGGGGCGCTGGGGGACCCAGTACTTC,CASSTGGRWGTQYF
TRBJ2-2,many,NA,TRBV14,TGTGCCAGCAGCTACATACTCACCGGGGAGCTGTTTTTT,CASSYILTGELFF
TRBJ2-5,many,TRBD2,TRBV20-1,TGCAGTGCTAGTTTCGGCGCGGGGGGGCACGAGACCCAGTACTTC,CSASFGAGGHETQYF
TRBJ2-1,NA,NA,TRBV29-1,TGCAGCACTACGTCCGGGAGCTCCTACAATGAGCAGTTCTTC,CSTTSGSSYNEQFF
TRBJ1-4,NA,NA,TRBV5-1,TGCGCCAGCAGCTTGGAGGAGGGTTCAACTAATGAAAAACTGTTTTTT,CASSLEEGSTNEKLFF
TRBJ2-3,many,TRBD2,TRBV20-1,TGCAGTGCTAACCCACTAGCGGGGCGCACAGATACGCAGTATTTT,CSANPLAGRTDTQYF
TRBJ1-1,many,NA,TRBV12-3/TRBV12-4,TGTGCCAGCAGTTTCAGACAGACTAGGCACACTGAAGCTTTCTTT,CASSFRQTRHTEAFF
TRBJ2-7,many,NA,TRBV4-2,TGTGCCAGCAGCCAAGATAGCCTAGCAATAACGCGGGAGCAGTACTTC,CASSQDSLAITREQYF